These 21 T cell receptor beta chains originate from one sample sequenced in a study of blood T cell repertoires in COVID-19. Repertoires were generated with immunoSEQ multiplex PCR, while TCRdb's copy carries only in-frame clones and drops some. The sample has roughly 100,000 clones; roughly 90% are singletons. Sequencing was carried out using peripheral blood. These receptors were collected from a human donor with COVID-19, enrolled during active disease. The donor label of this sample is uncertain.

V usage is TRBV6-1 and J usage is TRBJ1-2; D unresolved. CDR1 and CDR2 (germline): MNHNS, SASEGT. V was cut by 1 base and J by 4 bases, with 13 bases left in between. There are 15 residues in the CDR3. The CDR3 coding sequence is TGTGCCAGCAGTGAAGGAAGTCGGCGGCCCTATGGCTACACCTTC. This gives the protein CASSEGSRRPYGYTF.

The V and J genes are TRBV14 and TRBJ2-1; D ambiguous. This CDR3 has 13 amino acids. Germline V gives CDR1 SGHDN, CDR2 FVKESK. The V end was cut by 5 bases, the J end by 2 bases, with 7 bases between. Written as DNA, the CDR3 is TGTGCCAGCAGCTTACAGCCCTACAATGAGCAGTTCTTC. Amino acid sequence: CASSLQPYNEQFF.

This clone was recorded only once. CDR3 DNA sequence: TGTGCCAGCAGGCCTCGGGACAGGGAGGAGACCCAGTACTTC. Protein product: CASRPRDREETQYF. J is TRBJ2-5 and V is TRBV5-4, with 9 bases fitting TRBD1. Trimming removed 5 bases from V and 5 bases from J; junction bases left unmatched: 7. Germline lookup yields CDR1 SGHNT and CDR2 YYREEE (reference sequence). This CDR3 is 14 amino acids long.

The chain has TRBV7-6 and TRBJ2-3; TRBD2 agrees at 9 bases. This CDR3 comprises 15 residues. J gave up 6 bases and V 1 base, and 5 bases lay outside the gene matches. Looked up from germline, CDR1 is SGHVS and CDR2 is FNYEAQ. CDR3 in amino acids: CASSLVASGVDTQYF. In nucleotides, the CDR3 is TGTGCCAGCAGCTTAGTGGCTAGCGGGGTGGATACGCAGTATTTT.

This chain uses TRBV25-1 with TRBJ2-1, with TRBD1 identical over 8 bases. The CDR3 length is 16 residues. CDR1 and CDR2 (germline): MGHDK, SYGVNS. V was pared by 8 bases and J by 0 bases, with 9 bases of the junction left unmatched. The chain's CDR3 is CASADTGTGSYNEQFF. CDR3 sequence (DNA): TGTGCCAGCGCCGATACCGGGACAGGCTCCTACAATGAGCAGTTCTTC.

The chain uses TRBV27 and TRBJ1-1; D remains ambiguous. Germline V lookup: CDR1 MNHEY, CDR2 SMNVEV (reference sequence). V gave up 2 bases and J gave up 6 bases, with 13 bases separating them. The CDR3 contains 14 residues. CDR3 sequence (DNA): TGTGCCAGCAGTTTACGGGTTGAGAGGTCTGAAGCTTTCTTT. The encoded protein is CASSLRVERSEAFF.

The CDR3 loop reads CASSARGYGYTF. Here the CDR3 DNA reads TGTGCCAGCAGCGCCAGGGGATATGGCTACACCTTC. The chain recombines TRBV6-5 with TRBJ1-2; possibly TRBD1 for D (6 bases). This CDR3 contains 12 residues. With 6 bases removed from V and 5 bases from J, the gap between germline ends came to 10 bases. CDR1 and CDR2 from the germline V gene are MNHEY and SVGAGI.

The genes are TRBV2 and TRBJ2-7; 9 positions match TRBD1. Germline CDR1 SNHLY, CDR2 FYNNEI. The CDR3 contains 14 residues. After removal of 6 bases from V and 3 bases from J, the junction contained 6 bases not matched to a gene. The chain's CDR3 is CASRRQGGNYEQYF. CDR3 nucleotide sequence: TGTGCCAGCAGGCGACAGGGGGGGAACTACGAGCAGTACTTC.

The CDR3 region has the DNA TGTGCCAGTAGTATAGCCCGGACAGGGGAAGAGACCCAGTACTTC. Amino acid sequence: CASSIARTGEETQYF. The chain carries TRBV19 and TRBJ2-5; 9 bases align to TRBD1. Germline V gene data show CDR1 as LNHDA and CDR2 as SQIVND (reference sequence). Unmatched junction bases numbered 3, after V lost 1 base and J lost 3 bases. The CDR3 has 15 residues.

This clone appeared a single time. This rearrangement joins TRBV3-1 (or the pseudogene TRBV3-2) to TRBJ1-5, with TRBD1 matching 11 bases. This CDR3 is 17 amino acids long. The germline V gene encodes CDR1 LGHDT and CDR2 YNNKEL (reference sequence). V lost 1 base, J lost 4 bases, and 6 bases stayed unmatched. The CDR3 DNA sequence: TGTGCCAGCAGCCAAGGGACAGGGGGCCTGGGGAATCAGCCCCAGCATTTT. The encoded protein is CASSQGTGGLGNQPQHF.

The chain employs TRBV6-5 and TRBJ1-1, with TRBD1 matching 8 bases. CDR1 MNHEY and CDR2 SVGAGI come from the germline V gene. The junction had 4 bases not matched to a gene; V was cut back by 6 bases and J by 1 base. The length of the CDR3 is 14 residues. CDR3 in amino acids: CASRIQGGNTEAFF. CDR3 sequence (DNA): TGTGCCAGCAGAATACAGGGGGGGAACACTGAAGCTTTCTTT.

The chain uses TRBV19 and TRBJ1-3; 8 bases map to TRBD1. Germline trimming cut 6 bases from V and 3 bases from J; bases unmatched to any gene: 10. The CDR3 totals 16 residues. In germline, CDR1 is LNHDA, CDR2 SQIVND (reference sequence). CDR3 loop: CASRRSGQGFGNTIYF. The CDR3, as DNA: TGTGCCAGTAGGAGATCCGGACAGGGCTTTGGAAACACCATATATTTT.

The chain is built from TRBV9 and TRBJ1-2; unclear D gene. This CDR3 contains 13 residues. The V and J ends lost 0 bases and 0 bases respectively, with 3 bases between them. Per the germline V gene, CDR1 is SGDLS and CDR2 is YYNGEE. The CDR3 loop is CASSVGPNYGYTF. The CDR3 nucleotides are TGTGCCAGCAGCGTAGGGCCTAACTATGGCTACACCTTC.

This rearrangement joins TRBV3-1 (or the pseudogene TRBV3-2) to TRBJ2-7, with 8 bases identical to TRBD2. V dropped 4 bases and J dropped 0; count of bases not matched to a gene: 11. Per germline, CDR1 LGHDT and CDR2 YNNKEL (reference sequence). The CDR3 extends over 17 amino acids. The CDR3 sequence: CASSRLSGGPGSYEQYF. The CDR3 coding sequence is TGTGCCAGCAGCCGCCTATCGGGGGGGCCAGGCTCCTACGAGCAGTACTTC.

The gene calls are TRBV4-1 and TRBJ1-3; TRBD1 agrees at 8 bases. Germline values: CDR1 MGHRA, CDR2 YSYEKL. CDR3 size: 17 residues. The trim removed 4 bases at V and 0 bases at J, leaving 8 bases unmatched. The CDR3 sequence is CASSRQGIVLSGNTIYF. The CDR3 bases are TGCGCCAGCAGCCGACAGGGGATTGTACTCTCTGGAAACACCATATATTTT.

The V call is TRBV12-3 or TRBV12-4, the J call TRBJ2-1, with 7 positions matching TRBD1. The CDR3 has 13 residues. J lost 11 bases, V lost 3 bases, and 7 bases had no gene match. CDR3 amino acids: CASSFPTGFKQFF. In nucleotides, the CDR3 is TGTGCCAGCAGTTTCCCGACAGGGTTCAAGCAGTTCTTC.

The chain carries TRBV29-1 and TRBJ1-2; D call uncertain. This CDR3 comprises 13 residues. Per germline, CDR1 SQVTM and CDR2 ANQGSEA. V lost 0 bases and J 3 bases, leaving 8 bases between the germline ends. For the CDR3, the DNA is TGCAGCGTTGAAGATCCTTATGACTATGGCTACACCTTC. Its translation: CSVEDPYDYGYTF.

The chain couples TRBV25-1 to TRBJ2-3; 9 bases map to TRBD1. This CDR3 is 14 amino acids long. V shed 3 bases and J 3 bases; nucleotides not matched to a gene: 1. Germline values: CDR1 MGHDK, CDR2 SYGVNS. CDR3 nucleotide sequence: TGTGCCAGCAGTGAGGGACAGGGAACAGATACGCAGTATTTT. Translation: CASSEGQGTDTQYF. Complete variable domain (other parts from reference TRBV25-1 and TRBJ2-3): EADIYQTPRYLVIGTGKKITLECSQTMGHDKMYWYQQDPGMELHLIHYSYGVNSTEKGDLSSESTVSRIRTEHFPLTLESARPSHTSQYLCASSEGQGTDTQYFGPGTRLTVL.

The chain links TRBV19 to TRBJ1-3; 7 nucleotides line up with TRBD1. V dropped 5 bases and J dropped 4; count of bases not matched to a gene: 8. There are 15 residues in the CDR3. Germline V lookup: CDR1 LNHDA, CDR2 SQIVND (reference sequence). This CDR3 reads CASSRGGAGGNTIYF. The CDR3 region has the DNA TGTGCCAGTAGTCGAGGGGGCGCGGGGGGAAACACCATATATTTT. Supplemented by reference TRBV19 and TRBJ1-3, the full variable domain reads DGGITQSPKYLFRKEGQNVTLSCEQNLNHDAMYWYRQDPGQGLRLIYYSQIVNDFQKGDIAEGYSVSREKKESFPLTVTSAQKNPTAFYLCASSRGGAGGNTIYFGEGSWLTVV.

J is TRBJ1-6 and V is TRBV20-1, with D perhaps matching TRBD1 (6 bases). Germline V gene sequence: CDR1 DFQATT, CDR2 SNEGSKA (reference sequence). The CDR3 totals 15 residues. V lost 3 bases, J lost 5 bases, and 14 bases lay in between. CDR3 amino acids: CSASEDRLHNSPLHF. DNA of the CDR3: TGCAGTGCTAGTGAAGACAGGCTACATAATTCACCCCTCCACTTT.

This chain uses TRBV7-9 with TRBJ1-6, with a tentative D call TRBD1 (6 bases). Germline CDR1 is SEHNR and CDR2 is FQNEAQ (reference sequence). Trimming stripped 4 bases from V and 7 bases from J, with 8 bases between. The CDR3 is 13 amino acids. The CDR3 DNA reads TGTGCCAGCAGCTCCGGACAGAATTCACCCCTCCACTTT. It translates to CASSSGQNSPLHF.